Below are 12 T cell receptor beta chains sequenced from a single sample in a study of shared clonotypes between healthy human individuals. Libraries were prepared by immunoSEQ multiplex PCR; TCRdb keeps only in-frame clonotypes and omits some of them. This sample has around 1.6 million clones, with around 98% found just once. The sequencing sample was made of naive CD4+ T cells sorted from blood. Regarding subset: CD45RA+ positively selected. The receptors were sampled from a man aged 25 to 40 in good health.

This sequence joins TRBV6-5 and TRBJ1-1; tentative D call: TRBD1 (6 bases). CDR3 length: 13 residues. The germline gives CDR1 MNHEY, CDR2 SVGAGI. Trimming left V 8 bases short and J 8 bases short, with 18 bases between. In DNA form, the CDR3 reads TGTGCCAGCTCCAACGGGGGCACGGGAGAAGCTTTCTTT. Protein product: CASSNGGTGEAFF.

The chain combines TRBV27 with TRBJ2-3; D gene uncertain. This CDR3 is built from 15 residues. The germline V gene has CDR1 MNHEY and CDR2 SMNVEV (reference sequence). Deletions cut 7 bases from V and 0 bases from J, with 14 bases between. CDR3: CASTPRLISTDTQYF. In DNA, the CDR3 is TGTGCCAGCACCCCTCGTCTAATTAGCACAGATACGCAGTATTTT.

The chain links TRBV7-3 to TRBJ2-7, with 11 bases matching TRBD2. J gave up 3 bases and V 6 bases, and 4 bases lay outside the gene matches. Germline CDR1 and CDR2: SGHTA and FQGTGA. CDR3 length equals 14 residues. CDR3 sequence reads: CASRLAGGSYEQYF. DNA for the CDR3: TGTGCCAGCAGGTTAGCGGGAGGGAGCTACGAGCAGTACTTC.

This rearrangement joins TRBV5-1 to TRBJ2-1; D is uncertain. Per germline, CDR1 SGHRS and CDR2 YFSETQ. Trimming removed 0 bases from V and 2 bases from J, with 9 bases in between. This CDR3 contains 15 residues. CDR3 sequence reads: CASSLARFAYNEQFF. CDR3 DNA sequence: TGCGCCAGCAGCTTGGCTCGATTCGCCTACAATGAGCAGTTCTTC.

The chain links TRBV7-9 to TRBJ2-1; D is perhaps TRBD2 (6 bases). Germline V lookup: CDR1 SEHNR, CDR2 FQNEAQ (reference sequence). Trimming took 1 base from V and 0 from J, leaving 7 bases between them. CDR3 length equals 15 residues. In DNA form, the CDR3 reads TGTGCCAGCAGCTTAGGGGACTCCTCCTACAATGAGCAGTTCTTC. Translated, it gives CASSLGDSSYNEQFF.

V gene TRBV5-1 combines with J gene TRBJ2-5; weak D call: TRBD2 (5 bases). Germline CDR1 is SGHRS and CDR2 is YFSETQ. This CDR3 has 14 residues. The V and J ends lost 0 bases and 3 bases respectively, with 9 bases between them. The CDR3 sequence is CASSLVTGKETQYF. CDR3 nucleotide sequence: TGCGCCAGCAGCTTGGTTACGGGAAAAGAGACCCAGTACTTC.

This chain joins TRBV7-2 and TRBJ2-7; the match to TRBD1 covers 9 bases. Germline V gene data show CDR1 as SGHTA and CDR2 as FQGNSA. After removal of 3 bases from V and 1 base from J, the junction contained 7 bases not matched to a gene. This CDR3 comprises 16 residues. The CDR3 loop is CASSFTDRGPSYEQYF. As DNA, the CDR3 is TGTGCCAGCAGCTTTACGGACAGGGGCCCATCCTACGAGCAGTACTTC.

CDR3 DNA sequence: TGCGCCAGCCTTGTGGAGGGGATAGGCACAGATACGCAGTATTTT. Amino acid sequence: CASLVEGIGTDTQYF. The gene calls are TRBV10-2 and TRBJ2-3; tentatively, D is TRBD2 (6 bases). The CDR3 spans 15 residues. In germline, CDR1 is WSHSY, CDR2 SAAADI. V was shortened by 8 bases and J by 1 base, with 16 bases between the two germline ends.

The chain uses TRBV10-3 and TRBJ2-7; D is possibly TRBD1 (6 bases). The germline V gene has CDR1 ENHRY and CDR2 SYGVKD. The CDR3 has 15 amino acids. V was trimmed by 0 bases and J by 4 bases, leaving 13 bases between them. This chain's CDR3 is CAISESQGYIYEQYF. CDR3 nucleotides: TGTGCCATCAGTGAGTCACAGGGCTACATTTACGAGCAGTACTTC.

The rearrangement uses TRBV28 and TRBJ1-1; D is ambiguous. The germline V and J ends were trimmed by 1 base and 0 bases, with 9 bases remaining between them. This CDR3 is 15 amino acids long. CDR1 and CDR2 from the germline V gene are MDHEN and SYDVKM. CDR3 sequence (DNA): TGTGCCAGCAGTTTATTACTAGGCATGAACACTGAAGCTTTCTTT. This sequence encodes CASSLLLGMNTEAFF.

The CDR3 region is CARPGRGSETQYF. The DNA of the CDR3 is TGTGCCAGGCCTGGTCGGGGGTCAGAGACCCAGTACTTC. The chain combines TRBV6-7 with TRBJ2-5; tentatively, D is TRBD2 (6 bases). TRBV6-7 is an ORF for which the function is uncertain. This CDR3 has 13 residues. The V gene lost 9 bases and the J gene lost 4 bases, with 15 bases spanning the gap.

The chain carries TRBV4-3 and TRBJ2-1, with 7 positions matching TRBD2. The CDR3 extends over 16 amino acids. Trimming cost V 4 bases and J 1 base; bases outside gene matches: 7. Germline V gene data show CDR1 as LGHNA and CDR2 as YSLEER. The CDR3 DNA is TGCGCCAGCAGCCTCTCGGGAGGTATATCCTACAATGAGCAGTTCTTC. As protein: CASSLSGGISYNEQFF.